This TCR beta chain comes out of a study of cytomegalovirus exposure and HLA in healthy donors. Broader study findings: In an earlier analysis, productive rearrangement rates for most beta V segments clustered near 87% or 30%. In a later analysis, at a false discovery rate of 0.05, over 15,000 TCR beta sequences matched HLA alleles.

13 Jbeta primers and 60 Vbeta primers were used for the PCR. Libraries were prepared by immunoSEQ multiplex PCR; TCRdb keeps only in-frame clonotypes and omits some of them. The table includes approximately 220,000 clones, roughly four fifths detected once. The length of the CDR3 is 15 residues. CDR1 and CDR2 from the germline V gene are LGHNA and YNFKEQ. V was cut by 6 bases and J by 1 base, with 15 bases left in between. This clone has ten or more counts. Its antigen is still unknown. Sequenced input: PBMCs. The sequence was collected from a girl aged 5 to 17 in good health and CMV-seronegative. The chain employs TRBV4-2 and TRBJ2-5, with a tentative D call TRBD2 (6 bases). CDR3 DNA: TGTGCCAGCAGTTTGTTCGCGGGGCCCCAAGAGACCCAGTACTTC. Amino acid sequence: CASSLFAGPQETQYF.